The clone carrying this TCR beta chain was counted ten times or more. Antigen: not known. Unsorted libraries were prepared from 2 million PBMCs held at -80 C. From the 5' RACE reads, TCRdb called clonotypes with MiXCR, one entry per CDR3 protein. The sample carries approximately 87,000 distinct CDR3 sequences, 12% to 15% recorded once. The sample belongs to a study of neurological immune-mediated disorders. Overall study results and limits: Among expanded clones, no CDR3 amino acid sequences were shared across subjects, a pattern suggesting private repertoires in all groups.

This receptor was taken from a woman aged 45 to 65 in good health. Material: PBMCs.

The CDR3 region has the DNA TGTGCCAGCAGTGCAGACTTAGACAGGGGGCAAGGCGAGCAGTACTTC. The encoded protein is CASSADLDRGQGEQYF. The chain is built from TRBV28 and TRBJ2-7, with TRBD1 matching 10 bases. This CDR3 is 16 amino acids long. V lost 5 bases, J lost 6 bases, and 13 bases stayed unmatched. The germline V gene encodes CDR1 MDHEN and CDR2 SYDVKM.